The rows below give T cell receptor beta chains drawn from one sample of a study of response to subunit inactivated influenza vaccine. One entry per CDR3 protein, called by TCRdb with MiXCR from the RT-PCR reads. There are 150,000 or so distinct CDR3 sequences in the sample; around 11% occur only once, and roughly a third lies in the top ten. This sample comprised CD8+ T cells sorted from PBMCs, obtained roughly 24 months after vaccination. The receptor source for this set is a man in his fifties or sixties who received an inactivated influenza vaccine. Both conserved end residues are part of each CDR3. Each record gives: CDR3 protein, CDR3 DNA, clone size, J gene, V gene, D gene. D genes are given only for firm matches. Clone size appears in some rows only: once, few, many, or a class for an expanded clone.

CDR3aa: CASSFVAGTEQFF; CDR3nt: TGTGCCAGCAGTTTCGTTGCAGGGACTGAGCAGTTCTTC; abundance: -; j_gene: TRBJ2-1; v_gene: TRBV28; d_gene: -
CDR3aa: CASSPWATDTQYF; CDR3nt: TGCGCCAGCAGTCCCTGGGCCACAGATACGCAGTATTTT; abundance: many; j_gene: TRBJ2-3; v_gene: TRBV5-1; d_gene: -
CDR3aa: CASSQWPGNEQYF; CDR3nt: TGTGCCAGCAGTCAATGGCCAGGGAACGAGCAGTACTTC; abundance: -; j_gene: TRBJ2-7; v_gene: TRBV2; d_gene: -
CDR3aa: CASRTSGRDHEQFF; CDR3nt: TGTGCCAGCAGGACTAGCGGGAGGGACCATGAGCAGTTCTTC; abundance: -; j_gene: TRBJ2-1; v_gene: TRBV12-3/TRBV12-4; d_gene: TRBD2
CDR3aa: CASSIGHLSSYNEQFF; CDR3nt: TGTGCCAGTAGTATAGGACATCTTTCCTCCTACAATGAGCAGTTCTTC; abundance: -; j_gene: TRBJ2-1; v_gene: TRBV19; d_gene: -
CDR3aa: CATSSELAGTTGELFF; CDR3nt: TGTGCCACCAGCAGCGAACTAGCGGGGACCACCGGGGAGCTGTTTTTT; abundance: once; j_gene: TRBJ2-2; v_gene: TRBV15; d_gene: TRBD2
CDR3aa: CASSANFEQYF; CDR3nt: TGTGCCAGCAGCGCGAACTTCGAGCAGTACTTC; abundance: few; j_gene: TRBJ2-7; v_gene: TRBV5-6; d_gene: -
CDR3aa: CASSQVGGATDTQYF; CDR3nt: TGTGCCAGCAGCCAAGTCGGAGGGGCCACAGATACGCAGTATTTT; abundance: many; j_gene: TRBJ2-3; v_gene: TRBV14; d_gene: -
CDR3aa: CASSTRGDYNSPLHF; CDR3nt: TGTGCCAGCAGTACAAGGGGTGACTATAATTCACCCCTCCACTTT; abundance: few; j_gene: TRBJ1-6; v_gene: TRBV6-1; d_gene: -
CDR3aa: CASSLGDRGNEQYF; CDR3nt: TGTGCCAGCAGTTTAGGGGACAGGGGGAACGAGCAGTACTTC; abundance: many; j_gene: TRBJ2-7; v_gene: TRBV28; d_gene: TRBD1